The text below deals with one T cell receptor (beta chain). Its target is unknown. The data are from a study of blood T cells in healthy people across ages. Caucasian individuals from Russia who were healthy and aged about 6 to 95 acted as donors. With each sample, at least 5 micrograms of total RNA were extracted. Study-wide points: Long-lived donors had more naive CD4+ cells and higher diversity than aged donors.

Using a J-beta primer mix together with a sample-barcoded 5' primer, a second PCR was run for roughly 6 to 11 cycles. Each CDR3 protein gets one entry after TCRdb re-called the 5' RACE reads with MiXCR. Of 1.5 million to 1.9 million distinct CDR3 sequences listed, 40% to 45% were seen once; the top ten hold around 4%. The origin of this receptor is a woman aged 18-35 years in good health. Input material: blood.

This CDR3 reads CSARVSEMNTEAFF. Here the CDR3 DNA reads TGCAGTGCTAGAGTATCAGAGATGAACACTGAAGCTTTCTTT. This chain uses TRBV20-1 with TRBJ1-1; D gene uncertain. Germline CDR1 reads DFQATT; CDR2 reads SNEGSKA (reference sequence). V was pared by 1 base and J by 0 bases, with 9 bases between. The CDR3 has 14 amino acids.